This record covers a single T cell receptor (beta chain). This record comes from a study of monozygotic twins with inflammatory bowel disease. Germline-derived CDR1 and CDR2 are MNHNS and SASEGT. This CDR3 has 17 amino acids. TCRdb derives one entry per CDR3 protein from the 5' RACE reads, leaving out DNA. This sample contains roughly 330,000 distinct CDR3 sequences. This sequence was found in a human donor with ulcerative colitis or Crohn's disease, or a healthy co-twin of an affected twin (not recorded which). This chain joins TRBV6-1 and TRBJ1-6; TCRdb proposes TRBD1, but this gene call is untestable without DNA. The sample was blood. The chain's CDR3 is CASSEPWERVDGSPLHF.